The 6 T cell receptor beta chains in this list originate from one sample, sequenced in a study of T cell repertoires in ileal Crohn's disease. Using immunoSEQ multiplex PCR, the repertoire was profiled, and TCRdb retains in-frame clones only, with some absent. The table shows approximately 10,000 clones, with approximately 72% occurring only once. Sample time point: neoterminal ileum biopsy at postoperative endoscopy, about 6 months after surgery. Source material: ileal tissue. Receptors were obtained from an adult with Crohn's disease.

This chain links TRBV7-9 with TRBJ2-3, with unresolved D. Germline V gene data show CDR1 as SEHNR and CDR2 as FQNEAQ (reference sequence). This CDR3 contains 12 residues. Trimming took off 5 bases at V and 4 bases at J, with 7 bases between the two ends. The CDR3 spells CASSHISDTQYF. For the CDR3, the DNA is TGTGCCAGCAGCCACATTTCAGATACGCAGTATTTT.

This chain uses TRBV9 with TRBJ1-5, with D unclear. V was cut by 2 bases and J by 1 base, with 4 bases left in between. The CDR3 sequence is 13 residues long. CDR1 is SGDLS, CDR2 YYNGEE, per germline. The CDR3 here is CASSVRSNQPQHF. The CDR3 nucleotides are TGTGCCAGCAGCGTGAGGAGCAATCAGCCCCAGCATTTT. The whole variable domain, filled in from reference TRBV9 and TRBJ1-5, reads DSGVTQTPKHLITATGQRVTLRCSPRSGDLSVYWYQQSLDQGLQFLIQYYNGEERAKGNILERFSAQQFPDLHSELNLSSLELGDSALYFCASSVRSNQPQHFGDGTRLSIL.

The CDR3 protein is CASSEPEISYNEQFF. The CDR3 nucleotides read TGTGCCAGCAGTGAACCCGAGATCTCCTACAATGAGCAGTTCTTC. The J gene is TRBJ2-1, the V gene TRBV6-1; D gene unclear. Deletions cut 2 bases from V and 0 bases from J, with 8 bases between. CDR1 MNHNS and CDR2 SASEGT come from the germline V gene. CDR3 length equals 15 residues.

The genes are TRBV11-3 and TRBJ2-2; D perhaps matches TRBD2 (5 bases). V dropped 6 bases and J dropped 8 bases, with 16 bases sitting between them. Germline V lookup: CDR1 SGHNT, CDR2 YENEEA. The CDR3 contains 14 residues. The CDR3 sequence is CASSPGGGGGELFF. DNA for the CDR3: TGTGCCAGCAGTCCTGGAGGAGGCGGTGGGGAGCTGTTTTTT.

The CDR3 sequence: CASSPGDRVNNEQFF. CDR3 DNA: TGTGCCAGCTCACCGGGGGACAGGGTCAACAATGAGCAGTTCTTC. The J gene is TRBJ2-1, the V gene TRBV18, with 9 bases aligning to TRBD1. The ends lost 3 bases at V and 5 bases at J; junction bases unmatched: 5. Germline CDR1 and CDR2: KGHSH and LQKENI. The CDR3 length is 15 residues. The complete variable domain, with remaining parts taken from reference TRBV18 and TRBJ2-1, reads NAGVMQNPRHLVRRRGQEARLRCSPMKGHSHVYWYRQLPEEGLKFMVYLQKENIIDESGMPKERFSAEFPKEGPSILRIQQVVRGDSAAYFCASSPGDRVNNEQFFGPGTRLTVL.

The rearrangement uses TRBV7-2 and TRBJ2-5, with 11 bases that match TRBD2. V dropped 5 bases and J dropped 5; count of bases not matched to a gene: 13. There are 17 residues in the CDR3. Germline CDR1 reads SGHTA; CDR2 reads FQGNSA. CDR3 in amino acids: CASSHILSSGRKETQYF. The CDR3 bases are TGTGCCAGCAGCCACATTCTTTCTAGCGGGAGGAAGGAGACCCAGTACTTC.